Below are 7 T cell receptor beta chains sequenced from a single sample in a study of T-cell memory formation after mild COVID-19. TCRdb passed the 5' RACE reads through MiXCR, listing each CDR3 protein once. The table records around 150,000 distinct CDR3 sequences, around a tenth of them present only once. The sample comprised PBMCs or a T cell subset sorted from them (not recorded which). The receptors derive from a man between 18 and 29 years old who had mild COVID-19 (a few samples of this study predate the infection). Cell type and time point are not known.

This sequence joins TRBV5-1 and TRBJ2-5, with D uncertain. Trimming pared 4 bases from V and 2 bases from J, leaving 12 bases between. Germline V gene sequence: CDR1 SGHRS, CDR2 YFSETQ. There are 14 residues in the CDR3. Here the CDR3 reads CASSRAGDQETQYF. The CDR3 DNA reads TGCGCCAGCAGCCGAGCCGGAGATCAAGAGACCCAGTACTTC.

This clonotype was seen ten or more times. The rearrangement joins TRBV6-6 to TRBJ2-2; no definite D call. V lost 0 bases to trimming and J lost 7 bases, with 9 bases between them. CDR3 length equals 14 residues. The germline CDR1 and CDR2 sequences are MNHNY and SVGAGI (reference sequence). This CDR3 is CASSYSIFVGELFF. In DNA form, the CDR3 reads TGTGCCAGCAGTTACTCTATCTTTGTCGGGGAGCTGTTTTTT.

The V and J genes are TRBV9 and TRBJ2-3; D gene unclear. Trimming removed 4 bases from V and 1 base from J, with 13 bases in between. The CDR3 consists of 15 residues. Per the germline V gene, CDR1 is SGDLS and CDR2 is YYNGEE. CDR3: CASSPRAARTDTQYF. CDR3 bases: TGTGCCAGCAGCCCCCGGGCCGCCCGCACAGATACGCAGTATTTT.

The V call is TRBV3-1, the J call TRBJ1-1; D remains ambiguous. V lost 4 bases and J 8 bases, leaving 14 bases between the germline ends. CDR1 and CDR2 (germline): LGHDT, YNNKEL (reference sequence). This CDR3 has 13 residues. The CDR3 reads CASSRAGFGEAFF. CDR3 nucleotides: TGTGCCAGCAGCCGGGCAGGATTCGGGGAAGCTTTCTTT.

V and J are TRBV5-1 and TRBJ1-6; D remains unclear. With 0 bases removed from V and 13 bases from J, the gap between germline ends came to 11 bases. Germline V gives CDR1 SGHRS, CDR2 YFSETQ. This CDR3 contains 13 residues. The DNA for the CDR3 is TGCGCCAGCAGCTTGGAACTAGACTCGCCCCTCCACTTT. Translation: CASSLELDSPLHF. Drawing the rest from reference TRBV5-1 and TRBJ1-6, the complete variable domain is KAGVTQTPRYLIKTRGQQVTLSCSPISGHRSVSWYQQTPGQGLQFLFEYFSETQRNKGNFPGRFSGRQFSNSRSEMNVSTLELGDSALYLCASSLELDSPLHFGNGTRLTVT.

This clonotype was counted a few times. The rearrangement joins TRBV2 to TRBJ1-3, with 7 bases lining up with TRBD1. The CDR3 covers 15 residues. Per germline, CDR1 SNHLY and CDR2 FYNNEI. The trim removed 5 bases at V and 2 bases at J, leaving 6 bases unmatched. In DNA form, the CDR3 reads TGTGCCAGCAGTCGGACAGGTGGGACTGGAAACACCATATATTTT. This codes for CASSRTGGTGNTIYF.

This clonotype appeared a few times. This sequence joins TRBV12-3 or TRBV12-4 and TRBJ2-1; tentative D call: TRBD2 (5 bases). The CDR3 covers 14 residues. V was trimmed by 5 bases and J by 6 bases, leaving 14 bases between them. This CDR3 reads CASSADSLGNEQFF. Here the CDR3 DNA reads TGTGCCAGCAGTGCGGACTCCCTTGGCAATGAGCAGTTCTTC.